The clone carrying this TCR beta chain came up a few times. This entry is derived from a study of memory CD4+ T cells and cytomegalovirus serostatus. The sort gate was single viable CD3+CD4+CD8-CD45RO+ cells for memory CD4+ T cells. TCRdb keeps only in-frame clones here, not all; method: immunoSEQ multiplex PCR. This sample has 61,000 or so clones; 60% to 85% occur once, and the top ten carry almost 0.55%. CDR3 length equals 15 residues. The junction had 1 base not matched to a gene; V was cut back by 3 bases and J by 1 base. In germline, CDR1 is KGHSH, CDR2 LQKENI. The sequencing input was memory CD4+ T cells from blood. The chain employs TRBV18 and TRBJ1-1, with 11 bases matching TRBD1. This receptor was obtained from an adult in good health and CMV-seronegative. Some clones in this sample may be carry-over from other donors' samples. The CDR3 spells CASSPDRGRNTEAFF. CDR3 sequence (DNA): TGTGCCAGCTCACCGGACAGGGGGCGGAACACTGAAGCTTTCTTT.